Listed below are T cell receptor beta chains from one sample, sequenced in a study of T cell repertoires in aging, cancer and after chemotherapy. MiXCR, run by TCRdb on the multiplex PCR reads, gives a single entry per CDR3 protein. The sample records approximately 6,300 distinct CDR3 sequences, about 38% being singletons. Sequencing input: blood. These receptors originate from a human donor with a blood cancer. The CDR3 runs from the conserved cysteine through the conserved F or W. Fields, in order: J gene, D gene, CDR3 length, clone size, V gene, CDR3 protein, CDR3 DNA. D genes are given only for firm matches. Expanded clones get a size class; other rows say once, few or many, or leave the size out.

>TRBJ2-1|TRBD1|16|few|TRBV15
CATSRGTGGSYNEQFF
TGTGCCACCAGCAGAGGGACAGGGGGCTCCTACAATGAGCAGTTCTTC
>TRBJ2-7|.|11|.|TRBV7-2
CASSQAFEQYF
TGTGCCAGCAGCCAAGCCTTCGAGCAGTACTTC
>TRBJ1-1|.|12|few|TRBV29-1
CSVQGVRTEAFF
TGCAGCGTACAGGGAGTTCGCACTGAAGCTTTCTTT
>TRBJ2-3|.|18|.|TRBV10-3
CAISEVPGTHASTDTQYF
TGTGCCATCAGTGAGGTTCCCGGGACGCATGCTAGCACAGATACGCAGTATTTT
>TRBJ2-7|TRBD1|15|.|TRBV6-6
CASSPRGTGAGEQYF
TGTGCCAGCAGCCCCCGGGGGACAGGGGCAGGCGAGCAGTACTTC
>TRBJ1-5|TRBD1|18|few|TRBV15
CATSRDRQGTFPNQPQHF
TGTGCCACCAGCAGAGATCGACAGGGGACCTTTCCCAATCAGCCCCAGCATTTT
>TRBJ2-7|.|15|.|TRBV18
CASSSEQELTYEQYF
TGTGCCAGCTCATCGGAACAGGAGTTAACCTACGAGCAGTACTTC
>TRBJ1-4|.|14|.|TRBV19
CASSTRATNEKLFF
TGTGCCAGTAGTACCCGGGCAACTAATGAAAAACTGTTTTTT
>TRBJ1-2|.|14|.|TRBV7-2
CASEGGGGYYGYTF
TGTGCCAGCGAGGGGGGCGGGGGGTACTATGGCTACACCTTC
>TRBJ2-3|.|13|medium-sized|TRBV29-1
CSVGRRDTDTQYF
TGCAGCGTTGGTCGACGGGACACAGATACGCAGTATTTT
>TRBJ1-4|TRBD1|11|medium-sized|TRBV29-1
CATGLGEKLFF
TGCGCGACAGGGTTGGGTGAAAAACTGTTTTTT
>TRBJ1-1|TRBD1|17|few|TRBV19
CASSRRGQYITAVEAFF
TGTGCCAGTAGTCGAAGGGGACAGTACATTACGGCAGTTGAAGCTTTCTTT
>TRBJ2-2|.|13|.|TRBV20-1
CSARLSGPGELFF
TGCAGTGCTAGGTTGTCCGGACCCGGGGAGCTGTTTTTT
>TRBJ1-1|.|14|.|TRBV5-4
CASSLQGWGTEAFF
TGTGCCAGCAGCTTACAGGGTTGGGGCACTGAAGCTTTCTTT
>TRBJ2-1|.|15|.|TRBV5-1
CASSLVQADGGEQFF
TGCGCCAGCAGCTTGGTACAGGCCGACGGTGGTGAGCAGTTCTTC
>TRBJ2-7|TRBD1|14|few|TRBV6-1
CAVQGQTAPAEQYF
TGTGCCGTCCAGGGACAGACTGCCCCTGCCGAGCAGTACTTC
>TRBJ1-4|TRBD1|13|.|TRBV12-3/TRBV12-4
CASSPTGFEKLFF
TGTGCCAGCAGTCCGACAGGGTTTGAAAAACTGTTTTTT
>TRBJ2-1|TRBD2|16|few|TRBV6-1
CASRVGLAGGRNEQFF
TGTGCCAGCAGGGTGGGACTAGCGGGAGGTCGGAATGAGCAGTTCTTC
>TRBJ1-1|.|12|.|TRBV20-1
CSARVGSTEAFF
TGCAGTGCTAGAGTGGGCAGCACTGAAGCTTTCTTT
>TRBJ2-4|TRBD1|19|.|TRBV6-1
CASSDKRTGDAGAKNIQYF
TGTGCCAGCAGCGACAAACGGACAGGGGACGCAGGAGCCAAAAACATTCAGTACTTC
>TRBJ2-6|.|17|few|TRBV19
CASSGTSAGSGANVLTF
TGTGCCAGTAGTGGGACCTCCGCGGGTTCTGGGGCCAACGTCCTGACTTTC
>TRBJ2-7|.|13|medium-sized|TRBV29-1
CSARYRVSYEQYF
TGCAGCGCTCGATATAGGGTTAGCTACGAGCAGTACTTC
>TRBJ2-1|TRBD2|17|few|TRBV5-5
CASSLVLAGRTYNEQFF
TGTGCCAGCAGCTTGGTTTTAGCGGGTAGGACCTACAATGAGCAGTTCTTC
>TRBJ1-2|.|14|few|TRBV19
CASSEQRSNYGYTF
TGTGCCAGTAGTGAACAGCGTTCTAACTATGGCTACACCTTC
>TRBJ2-3|.|15|.|TRBV6-5
CASSSPTRGTNTQYF
TGTGCCAGCAGTTCCCCGACTAGGGGGACAAATACGCAGTATTTT
>TRBJ2-6|.|14|few|TRBV19
CASSGVSGANVLTF
TGTGCCAGTAGTGGGGTTTCGGGGGCCAACGTCCTGACTTTC
>TRBJ2-2|.|17|.|TRBV20-1
CSASDVGRGFSTGELFF
TGCAGTGCTAGCGACGTGGGACGGGGGTTCTCTACCGGGGAGCTGTTTTTT
>TRBJ2-7|.|14|few|TRBV19
CASSPRRASYEQYF
TGTGCCAGTAGCCCTCGGCGGGCGTCCTACGAGCAGTACTTC
>TRBJ2-3|TRBD1|15|few|TRBV29-1
CSVVVPRGLGDTQYF
TGCAGCGTTGTGGTCCCGAGGGGGCTGGGAGATACGCAGTATTTT
>TRBJ1-1|.|13|once|TRBV10-1
CASSESGSIEAFF
TGCGCCAGCAGTGAGTCGGGATCCATAGAAGCTTTCTTT
>TRBJ2-3|.|13|few|TRBV5-1
CASSLTRPGTQYF
TGCGCCAGCAGCTTAACTAGGCCAGGTACGCAGTATTTT
>TRBJ2-3|TRBD2|16|.|TRBV6-4
CASSDYSGRALDTQYF
TGTGCCAGCAGTGACTACAGCGGGAGGGCCTTGGATACGCAGTATTTT
>TRBJ2-2|.|14|.|TRBV19
CASKNLPGTGELFF
TGTGCCAGCAAAAACCTCCCGGGGACCGGGGAGCTGTTTTTT
>TRBJ2-1|.|15|.|TRBV5-6
CAISGTAFSYNEQFF
TGTGCCATCAGTGGTACGGCCTTCTCCTACAATGAGCAGTTCTTC
>TRBJ1-4|.|16|.|TRBV5-6
CASSLDGRPMNEKLFF
TGTGCCAGCAGCTTGGATGGTAGGCCGATGAATGAAAAACTGTTTTTT
>TRBJ1-3|.|14|few|TRBV6-8
CASSPRVDGNTIYF
TGTGCCAGCTCCCCTAGGGTTGATGGAAACACCATATATTTT
>TRBJ2-3|.|15|.|TRBV6-8
CASSSPTRGTDTQYF
TGTGCCAGCAGTTCCCCGACTAGGGGGACAGATACGCAGTATTTT
>TRBJ2-7|.|14|.|TRBV27
CASRFNGPPYEQYF
TGTGCCAGCAGGTTTAATGGGCCTCCCTACGAGCAGTACTTC
>TRBJ1-6|.|14|few|TRBV15
CATSRGDPHSPLHF
TGTGCCACCAGCCGAGGGGATCCCCATTCACCCCTCCACTTT
>TRBJ2-3|.|14|.|TRBV7-9
CASSLGATGDTQYF
TGTGCCAGCAGCTTAGGGGCGACAGGAGATACGCAGTATTTT
>TRBJ1-2|.|14|.|TRBV19
CASSIYGANYGYTF
TGTGCCAGTAGTATTTACGGAGCTAACTATGGCTACACCTTC
>TRBJ2-1|.|15|few|TRBV5-5
CASSLVGGAHNEQFF
TGTGCCAGCAGCTTGGTGGGGGGCGCACACAATGAGCAGTTCTTC
>TRBJ2-1|.|12|.|TRBV18
CASSPLGDEQFF
TGTGCCAGCTCACCACTAGGAGATGAGCAGTTCTTC
>TRBJ2-7|TRBD2|13|.|TRBV12-3/TRBV12-4
CASRPSGRREQYF
TGTGCCAGCAGACCCAGCGGGAGGCGTGAGCAGTACTTC
>TRBJ2-1|TRBD1|12|medium-sized|TRBV29-1
CSVVPGQGMQFF
TGCAGCGTTGTCCCGGGACAGGGAATGCAGTTCTTC